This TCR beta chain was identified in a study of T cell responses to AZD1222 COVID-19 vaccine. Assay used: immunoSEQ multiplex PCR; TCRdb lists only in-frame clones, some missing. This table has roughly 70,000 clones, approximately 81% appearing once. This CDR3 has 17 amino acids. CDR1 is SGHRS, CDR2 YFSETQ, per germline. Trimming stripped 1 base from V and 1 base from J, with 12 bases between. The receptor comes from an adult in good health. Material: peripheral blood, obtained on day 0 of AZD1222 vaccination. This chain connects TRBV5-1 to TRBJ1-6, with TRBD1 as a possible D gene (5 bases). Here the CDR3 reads CASSLSGGLSYNSPLHF. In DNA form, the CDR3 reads TGCGCCAGCAGCTTGTCGGGGGGGTTATCCTATAATTCACCCCTCCACTTT.